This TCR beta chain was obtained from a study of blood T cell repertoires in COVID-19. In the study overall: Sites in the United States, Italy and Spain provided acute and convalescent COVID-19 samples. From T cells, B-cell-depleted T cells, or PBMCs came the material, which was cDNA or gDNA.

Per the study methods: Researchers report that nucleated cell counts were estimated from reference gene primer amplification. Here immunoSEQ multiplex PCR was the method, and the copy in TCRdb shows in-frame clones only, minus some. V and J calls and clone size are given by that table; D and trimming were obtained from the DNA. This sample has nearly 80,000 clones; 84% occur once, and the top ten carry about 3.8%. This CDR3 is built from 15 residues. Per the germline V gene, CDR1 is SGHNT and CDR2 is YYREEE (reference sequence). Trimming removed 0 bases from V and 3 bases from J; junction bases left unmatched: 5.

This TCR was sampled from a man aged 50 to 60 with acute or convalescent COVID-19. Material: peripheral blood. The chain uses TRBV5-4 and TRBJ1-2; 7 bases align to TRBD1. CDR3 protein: CASSLGQGSHYGYTF. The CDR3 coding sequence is TGTGCCAGCAGCTTGGGACAGGGATCTCACTATGGCTACACCTTC.